The 9 T cell receptor beta chains reported below all come from one sample, sequenced in a study of blood T cells in healthy people across ages. The use of a sample-barcoded 5' primer and a J-beta primer mix characterized a second PCR of roughly 7 to 11 cycles. TCRdb called the 5' RACE reads again in MiXCR, with one record for every CDR3 protein. This sample has 700,000 to 1,000,000 distinct CDR3 sequences; roughly 44% occur once, and the top ten carry nearly 20%. The sequenced sample consisted of blood. Receptor source: a man in his sixties in good health.

V is TRBV29-1 and J is TRBJ2-1; D uncertain. The closer fit of TRBJ2-7 to the DNA end suggests the J call may be wrong. Germline CDR1 and CDR2: SQVTM and ANQGSEA. The CDR3 covers 12 residues. This chain's CDR3 is CSVERSYNEQYF. Written as DNA, the CDR3 is TGCAGCGTTGAACGCTCCTACAATGAGCAGTACTTC.

This clonotype was seen ten or more times. This chain uses TRBV20-1 with TRBJ2-5, with D possibly matching TRBD2 (5 bases). Looked up from germline, CDR1 is DFQATT and CDR2 is SNEGSKA (reference sequence). This CDR3 region has 14 residues. Trimming left V 3 bases short and J 1 base short, with 12 bases between. The CDR3 bases are TGCAGTGCTAGTCCCGCTAGCAGCCAAGAGACCCAGTACTTC. It yields the protein CSASPASSQETQYF.

This clonotype showed up just a few times. The chain joins TRBV6-1 to TRBJ2-5, with D unresolved. CDR1 is MNHNS, CDR2 SASEGT, per germline. Trimming pared 7 bases from V and 5 bases from J, leaving 8 bases between. The CDR3 sequence is 11 residues long. This CDR3 reads CASTTGETQYF. DNA of the CDR3: TGTGCCAGCACAACGGGCGAGACCCAGTACTTC.

This clonotype appeared a few times. This chain links TRBV27 with TRBJ2-6; D tentatively reads TRBD1 or TRBD2 (7 bases each). This CDR3 spans 18 amino acids. Germline assignment: CDR1 MNHEY and CDR2 SMNVEV (reference sequence). V was pared by 7 bases and J by 0 bases, with 19 bases between. DNA for the CDR3: TGTGCCAGCACCTTCAGGGGGGGCGCCTACTCTGGGGCCAACGTCCTGACTTTC. This codes for CASTFRGGAYSGANVLTF. Filled out from reference TRBV27 and TRBJ2-6, the complete variable domain reads EAQVTQNPRYLITVTGKKLTVTCSQNMNHEYMSWYRQDPGLGLRQIYYSMNVEVTDKGDVPEGYKVSRKEKRNFPLILESPSPNQTSLYFCASTFRGGAYSGANVLTFGAGSRLTVL.

This clonotype was counted a single time. The rearrangement joins TRBV7-6 to TRBJ1-1; D remains unclear. CDR1 is SGHVS and CDR2 is FNYEAQ in the germline V gene. This CDR3 is 13 amino acids long. Trimming removed 5 bases at V and 5 bases at J, with 12 bases between. CDR3 sequence (DNA): TGTGCCAGCAGCCCCGAGGTAGGAACTGAAGCTTTCTTT. The encoded protein is CASSPEVGTEAFF.

This clonotype was detected ten times or more. The junction departs from germline at one end; a sequencing error may be responsible. The V gene is TRBV3-1, the J gene TRBJ2-7, with a tentative D call TRBD1 (6 bases). The CDR3 sequence is 13 residues long. The germline CDR1 and CDR2 sequences are LGHDT and YNNKEL (reference sequence). CDR3 region: CASSPQGAYEQYF. The CDR3 region has the DNA TGCGCCAGCAGCCCACAGGGAGCCTACGAGCAGTACTTC.

The count of this clonotype is one. The chain joins TRBV4-3 to TRBJ2-7, with 7 bases identical to TRBD1. After removal of 1 base from V and 6 bases from J, the junction contained 6 bases not matched to a gene. CDR3 length equals 14 residues. The germline V gene has CDR1 LGHNA and CDR2 YSLEER. The CDR3 spells CASSQGIGGGEQYF. CDR3 in DNA: TGCGCCAGCAGCCAAGGCATAGGGGGCGGCGAGCAGTACTTC.

A few counts support this clonotype. The chain carries TRBV7-2 and TRBJ1-2, with a weak D call TRBD1 (6 bases). Germline V gene data show CDR1 as SGHTA and CDR2 as FQGNSA. The CDR3 runs 13 residues. The V end lost 1 base, the J end lost 8 bases, and 11 bases lay between the germline ends. The CDR3 sequence: CASSLGSGVGYTF. The CDR3 DNA sequence: TGTGCCAGCAGCTTAGGCTCAGGGGTAGGCTACACCTTC.

This clonotype has only a few counts. Sequence at one end of the junction differs from germline and may be a read error. The chain is built from TRBV5-1 and TRBJ2-1; tentative D call: TRBD1 (6 bases). CDR1 and CDR2 (germline): SGHRS, YFSETQ. This CDR3 spans 14 amino acids. The chain's CDR3 is CASSLGGVYDEQFF. The CDR3 DNA follows: TGCGCCAGCAGCTTAGGGGGAGTCTACGATGAGCAGTTCTTC.